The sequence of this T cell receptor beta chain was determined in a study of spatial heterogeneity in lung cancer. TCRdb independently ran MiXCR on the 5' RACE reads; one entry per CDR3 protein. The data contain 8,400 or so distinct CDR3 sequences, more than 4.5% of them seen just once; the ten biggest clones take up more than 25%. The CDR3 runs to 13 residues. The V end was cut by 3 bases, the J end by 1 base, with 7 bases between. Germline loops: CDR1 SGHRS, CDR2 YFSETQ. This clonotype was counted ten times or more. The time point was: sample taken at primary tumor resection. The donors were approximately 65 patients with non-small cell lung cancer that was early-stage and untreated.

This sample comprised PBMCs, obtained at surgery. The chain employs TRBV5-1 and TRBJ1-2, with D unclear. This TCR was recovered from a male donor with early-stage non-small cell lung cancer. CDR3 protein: CASSSGLNYGYTF. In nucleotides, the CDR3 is TGCGCCAGCAGCTCCGGCCTTAACTATGGCTACACCTTC.